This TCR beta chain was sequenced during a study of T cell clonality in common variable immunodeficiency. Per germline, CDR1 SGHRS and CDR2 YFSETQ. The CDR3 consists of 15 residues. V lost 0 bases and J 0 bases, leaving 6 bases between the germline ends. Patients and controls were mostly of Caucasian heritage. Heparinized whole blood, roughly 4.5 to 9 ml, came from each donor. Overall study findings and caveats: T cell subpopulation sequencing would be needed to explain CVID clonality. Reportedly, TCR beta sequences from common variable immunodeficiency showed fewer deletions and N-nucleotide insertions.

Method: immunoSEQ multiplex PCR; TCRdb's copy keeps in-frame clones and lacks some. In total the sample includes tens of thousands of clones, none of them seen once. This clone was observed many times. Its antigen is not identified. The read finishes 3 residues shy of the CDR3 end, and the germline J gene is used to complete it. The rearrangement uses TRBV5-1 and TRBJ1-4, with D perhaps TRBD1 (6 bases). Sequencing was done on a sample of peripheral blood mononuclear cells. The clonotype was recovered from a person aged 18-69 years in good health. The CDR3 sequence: CASSLGTATNEKLFF. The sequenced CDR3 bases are TGCGCCAGCAGCTTGGGGACAGCAACTAATGAAAAA.